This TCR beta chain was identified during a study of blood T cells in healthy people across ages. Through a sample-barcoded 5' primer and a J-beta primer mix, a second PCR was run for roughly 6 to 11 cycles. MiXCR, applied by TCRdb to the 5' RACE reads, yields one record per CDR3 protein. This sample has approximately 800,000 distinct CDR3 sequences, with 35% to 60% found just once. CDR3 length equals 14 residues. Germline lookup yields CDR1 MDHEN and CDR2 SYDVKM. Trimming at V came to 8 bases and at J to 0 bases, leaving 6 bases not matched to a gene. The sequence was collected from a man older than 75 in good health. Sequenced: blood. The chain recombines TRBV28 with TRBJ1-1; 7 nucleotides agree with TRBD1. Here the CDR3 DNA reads TGTGCCAGCGTGCGGGGGACAGTGAACACTGAAGCTTTCTTT. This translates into CASVRGTVNTEAFF.